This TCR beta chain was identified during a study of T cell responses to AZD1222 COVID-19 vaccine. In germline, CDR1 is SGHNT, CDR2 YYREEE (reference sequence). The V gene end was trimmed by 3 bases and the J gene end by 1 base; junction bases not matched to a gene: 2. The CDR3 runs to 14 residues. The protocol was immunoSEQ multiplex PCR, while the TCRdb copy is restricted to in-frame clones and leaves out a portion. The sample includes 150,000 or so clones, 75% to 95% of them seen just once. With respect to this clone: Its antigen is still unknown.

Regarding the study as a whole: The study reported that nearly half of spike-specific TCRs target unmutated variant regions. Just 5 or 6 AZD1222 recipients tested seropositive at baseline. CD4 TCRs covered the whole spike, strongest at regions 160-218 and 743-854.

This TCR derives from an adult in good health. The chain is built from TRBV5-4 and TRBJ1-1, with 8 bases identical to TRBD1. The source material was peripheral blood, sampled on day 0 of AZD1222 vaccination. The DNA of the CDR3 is TGTGCCAGCAGCTGGGGACAGGAGAACACTGAAGCTTTCTTT. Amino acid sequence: CASSWGQENTEAFF.